A selection of T cell receptor beta chains follows, all from one sample in a study of control samples from healthy donors and cancer patients. Assay used: immunoSEQ multiplex PCR; TCRdb lists only in-frame clones, some missing. Here the sample spans 50,000 to 75,000 clones, roughly 85% being singletons. Sequenced material: blood. These TCRs come from a man between 35 and 55 years old in good health. Each CDR3 is given with its conserved first and last residue. The D gene is left open where the match is weak. Clone size is stated in some rows and not others, as once, few, many or a class when expanded.

J gene,V gene,clone size,D gene,CDR3 DNA,CDR3 protein
TRBJ2-4,TRBV11-2,NA,TRBD2,TGTGCCAGCAGCTTCTCGGGACTAGCGGAGAGAGGGAACATTCAGTACTTC,CASSFSGLAERGNIQYF
TRBJ1-4,TRBV7-9,NA,TRBD1,TGTGCCAGCAGCCTTCCAGGGGGGATTGAAAAACTGTTTTTT,CASSLPGGIEKLFF
TRBJ1-1,TRBV7-3,NA,NA,TGTGCCAGCAGCTTAACACCGGGGCAGAACACTGAAGCTTTCTTT,CASSLTPGQNTEAFF
TRBJ2-7,TRBV7-2,NA,TRBD2,TGTGCCAGCAGCTTAGCCGGCGGGGGTCCCTACGAGCAGTACTTC,CASSLAGGGPYEQYF
TRBJ2-7,TRBV29-1,NA,NA,TGCAGCGTTGAGCTACCGGGATCCCTTCACGAGCAGTACTTC,CSVELPGSLHEQYF
TRBJ2-3,TRBV11-3,NA,TRBD2,TGTGCCAGCAGCTTAGGCCCACTAGCGGGTGGCACAGATACGCAGTATTTT,CASSLGPLAGGTDTQYF
TRBJ1-2,TRBV30,NA,NA,TGTGCCTGGAGTGCAAACAGGGTAGGAGGCTACACCTTC,CAWSANRVGGYTF
TRBJ2-1,TRBV4-1,once,TRBD2,TGCGCCAGCAGCCAACTAGCGGGGATCTACAATGAGCAGTTCTTC,CASSQLAGIYNEQFF
TRBJ2-3,TRBV5-6,NA,TRBD2,TGTGCCAGCAGCGACCCTGGGACTAGCGGGGGGGCCGGCACAGATACGCAGTATTTT,CASSDPGTSGGAGTDTQYF
TRBJ1-1,TRBV7-9,NA,NA,TGTGCCAGCAGCTCCGTTGACGGTATGAACACTGAAGCTTTCTTT,CASSSVDGMNTEAFF
TRBJ1-1,TRBV29-1,few,TRBD1,TGCAGCGTCGCCACTCCCTTCGGGACAGGAGAAGGGGGCACTGAAGCTTTCTTT,CSVATPFGTGEGGTEAFF
TRBJ2-5,TRBV15,NA,TRBD1,TGTGCCACCAGCTTCCCCGGGACAGGGGATCAAGAGACCCAGTACTTC,CATSFPGTGDQETQYF
TRBJ1-3,TRBV5-6,NA,TRBD1,TGTGCCAGCAGCTTTACAGGGGGCAGAGGGACTGGAAACACCATATATTTT,CASSFTGGRGTGNTIYF
TRBJ2-1,TRBV6-6,NA,NA,TGTGCCAGCAGTTACGGGACACCCGTAATTTACAATGAGCAGTTCTTC,CASSYGTPVIYNEQFF
TRBJ1-2,TRBV7-2,NA,NA,TGTGCCAGCAGCCCTAGGAGCACCAGCTATCCTAACTATGGCTACACCTTC,CASSPRSTSYPNYGYTF
TRBJ1-1,TRBV6-5,once,NA,TGTGCCAGCAGTCCGACGACAGGAAGGTCTGAAGCTTTCTTT,CASSPTTGRSEAFF
TRBJ2-2,TRBV9,NA,TRBD2,TGTGCCAGCAGCCCAATACGCGGACTAGCCACCGGGGAGCTGTTTTTT,CASSPIRGLATGELFF
TRBJ1-3,TRBV4-3,NA,NA,TGCGCCAGCAGCCAAGGATTAGGGGATTCTGGAAACACCATATATTTT,CASSQGLGDSGNTIYF